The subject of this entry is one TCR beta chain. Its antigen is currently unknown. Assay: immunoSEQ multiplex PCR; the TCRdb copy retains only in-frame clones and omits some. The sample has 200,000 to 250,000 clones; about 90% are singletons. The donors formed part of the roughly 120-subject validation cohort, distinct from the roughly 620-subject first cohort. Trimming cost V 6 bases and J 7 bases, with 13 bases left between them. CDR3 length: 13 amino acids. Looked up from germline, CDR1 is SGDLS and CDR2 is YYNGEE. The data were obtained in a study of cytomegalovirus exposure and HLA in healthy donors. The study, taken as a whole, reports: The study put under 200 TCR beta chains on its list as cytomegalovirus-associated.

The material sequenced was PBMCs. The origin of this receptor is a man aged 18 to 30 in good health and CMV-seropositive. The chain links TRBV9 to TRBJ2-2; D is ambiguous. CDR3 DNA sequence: TGTGCCAGCAACCATTATGGGGTCGGGGAGCTGTTTTTT. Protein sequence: CASNHYGVGELFF.